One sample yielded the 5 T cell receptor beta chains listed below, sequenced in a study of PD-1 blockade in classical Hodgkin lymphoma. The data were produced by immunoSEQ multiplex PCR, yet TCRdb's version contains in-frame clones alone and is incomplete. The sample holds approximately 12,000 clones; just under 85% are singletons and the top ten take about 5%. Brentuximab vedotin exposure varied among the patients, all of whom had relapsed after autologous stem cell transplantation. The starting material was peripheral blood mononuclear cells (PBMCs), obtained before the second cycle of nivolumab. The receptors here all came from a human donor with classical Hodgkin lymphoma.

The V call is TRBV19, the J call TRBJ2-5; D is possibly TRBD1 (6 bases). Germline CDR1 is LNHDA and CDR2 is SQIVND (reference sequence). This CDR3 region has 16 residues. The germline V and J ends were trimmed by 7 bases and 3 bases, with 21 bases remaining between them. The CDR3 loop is CASNRPGDLGEETQYF. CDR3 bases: TGTGCCAGTAATCGGCCAGGGGATTTGGGGGAAGAGACCCAGTACTTC.

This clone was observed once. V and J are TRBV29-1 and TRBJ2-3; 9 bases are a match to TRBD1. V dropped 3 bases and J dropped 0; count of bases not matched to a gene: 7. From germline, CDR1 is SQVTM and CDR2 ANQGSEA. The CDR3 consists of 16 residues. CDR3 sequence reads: CSVEILQGASTDTQYF. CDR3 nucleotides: TGCAGCGTTGAGATCTTACAGGGGGCAAGCACAGATACGCAGTATTTT.

The CDR3 DNA follows: TGTGCCAGCAGGACCCGCGGGGGGTCCACAGATACGCAGTATTTT. This gives the protein CASRTRGGSTDTQYF. The rearrangement joins TRBV2 to TRBJ2-3, with 8 bases identical to TRBD2. The V and J ends lost 6 bases and 2 bases, in that order; junction bases with no gene match: 7. Per germline, CDR1 SNHLY and CDR2 FYNNEI. CDR3 size: 15 residues.

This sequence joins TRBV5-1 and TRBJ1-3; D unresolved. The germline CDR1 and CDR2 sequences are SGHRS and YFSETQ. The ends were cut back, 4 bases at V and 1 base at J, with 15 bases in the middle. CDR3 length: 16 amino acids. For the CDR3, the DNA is TGCGCCAGCAGCCTAGGGTTTTGGACGTCTGGAAACACCATATATTTT. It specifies CASSLGFWTSGNTIYF. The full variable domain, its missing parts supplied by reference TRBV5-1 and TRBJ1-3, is KAGVTQTPRYLIKTRGQQVTLSCSPISGHRSVSWYQQTPGQGLQFLFEYFSETQRNKGNFPGRFSGRQFSNSRSEMNVSTLELGDSALYLCASSLGFWTSGNTIYFGEGSWLTVV.

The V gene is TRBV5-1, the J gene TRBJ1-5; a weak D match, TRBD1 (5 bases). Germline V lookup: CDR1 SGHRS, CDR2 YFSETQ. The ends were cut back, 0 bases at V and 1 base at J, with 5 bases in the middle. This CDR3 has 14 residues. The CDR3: CASSLGGSNQPQHF. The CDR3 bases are TGCGCCAGCAGCTTGGGGGGGAGCAATCAGCCCCAGCATTTT.